This T cell receptor (beta chain) was profiled in a study of radiotherapy plus CTLA-4 blockade in lung cancer. Across the study: Disease control was present in roughly a third of patients, and objective responses in roughly 17%.

The study treated chemo-refractory metastatic non-small-cell lung cancer patients with focal radiation plus ipilimumab CTLA-4 blockade. Notes on the study in general: After radiotherapy and ipilimumab, tumor-derived clones expanded in peripheral blood.

Measured with immunoSEQ multiplex PCR; TCRdb has only the in-frame clones, and not every one. Among some 110,000 clones, approximately 84% were seen once, and the ten largest hold approximately 4.7%. About this clone itself: As yet, its antigen is unknown.

CDR1 and CDR2 from the germline V gene are KGHSH and LQKENI. The V and J ends lost 3 bases and 5 bases respectively, with 16 bases between them. The CDR3 is 15 amino acids. This TCR came from a human donor with non-small cell lung cancer who had a partial response to radiotherapy plus ipilimumab. The sequencing here drew on peripheral blood, taken from a patient treated with radiotherapy plus ipilimumab. The rearrangement links TRBV18 to TRBJ2-5, with D possibly matching TRBD1 (6 bases). For the CDR3, the DNA is TGTGCCAGCTCACCCCCTCGGACAGCCGCGGAGACCCAGTACTTC. It codes for CASSPPRTAAETQYF.